Each of the 23 T cell receptor beta chains below was sequenced from the same sample in a study of Graves' ophthalmopathy and Graves' hyperthyroidism. Amplification of the TCR beta CDR3 regions used RNA transcripts (as template). An initial RT-PCR round employing HTBI primers preceded a second-round multiplex PCR. TCRdb reprocessed the multiplex PCR reads via MiXCR and lists one record per CDR3 protein. The sample records 580,000 or so distinct CDR3 sequences, under 40% being singletons. The sample taken for sequencing was peripheral blood or thyroid tissue (not recorded which). These receptors were taken from an adult man with Graves' hyperthyroidism.

This clonotype was detected many times. This chain connects TRBV6-1 to TRBJ2-7; D perhaps matches TRBD2 (5 bases). The CDR3 totals 15 residues. Germline loops: CDR1 MNHNS, CDR2 SASEGT. V was trimmed by 2 bases and J by 3 bases, leaving 14 bases between them. In nucleotides, the CDR3 is TGTGCCAGCAGTGAATGGGCTAGCCGTATCTACGAGCAGTACTTC. Protein: CASSEWASRIYEQYF.

This clonotype has just a few counts. This chain uses TRBV4-1 with TRBJ2-2; D unclear. Trimming took off 0 bases at V and 4 bases at J, with 15 bases between the two ends. Germline CDR1 and CDR2: MGHRA and YSYEKL. The CDR3 loop spans 17 amino acids. CDR3 region: CASSQDSGWVTTGELFF. In DNA form, the CDR3 reads TGCGCCAGCAGCCAAGATTCCGGATGGGTGACCACCGGGGAGCTGTTTTTT.

The chain is built from TRBV2 and TRBJ1-6, with a weak D call TRBD1 (6 bases). CDR1 and CDR2 (germline): SNHLY, FYNNEI. Trimming removed 6 bases at V and 9 bases at J, with 18 bases between. The CDR3 spans 15 residues. In nucleotides, the CDR3 is TGTGCCAGCAGGGGGAGGGCGGGGGCAGGTTCACCCCTCCACTTT. Translation: CASRGRAGAGSPLHF. Drawing the rest from reference TRBV2 and TRBJ1-6, the complete variable domain is EPEVTQTPSHQVTQMGQEVILRCVPISNHLYFYWYRQILGQKVEFLVSFYNNEISEKSEIFDDQFSVERPDGSNFTLKIRSTKLEDSAMYFCASRGRAGAGSPLHFGNGTRLTVT.

The V call is TRBV12-3 or TRBV12-4, the J call TRBJ2-2; 8 nucleotides agree with TRBD2. V lost 3 bases and J lost 0; bases outside the gene matches: 12. This CDR3 comprises 19 residues. CDR3 nucleotide sequence: TGTGCCAGCAGTTTTGGCGGGAGGACCGGAAAAGCGAACACCGGGGAGCTGTTTTTT. Its translation is CASSFGGRTGKANTGELFF.

J is TRBJ2-7 and V is TRBV10-3; maybe TRBD2 (6 bases). The CDR3 has 14 residues. Between the trimmed V and J ends, which lost 0 bases and 1 base, there was a span of 7 bases. Germline V CDR1 and CDR2: ENHRY, SYGVKD. CDR3 region: CAISESAGSYEQYF. Here the CDR3 DNA reads TGTGCCATCAGTGAGTCCGCGGGATCCTACGAGCAGTACTTC.

With respect to this clonotype: It is unclear where the CDR3 begins or ends on the DNA, so no DNA is shown, and the CDR3 is as TCRdb lists it. This chain uses TRBV7-9 with TRBJ2-5; the tabulated D call, TRBD2, remains unverified against the DNA. The length of the CDR3 is 20 amino acids, counting both ends. The germline V gene encodes CDR1 SEHNR and CDR2 FQNEAQ (reference sequence). The chain's CDR3 is CASSFYICSASPPVRETQYF.

This chain joins TRBV15 and TRBJ1-4; 11 bases line up with TRBD1. V trimming: 5 bases; J trimming: 8 bases; junction bases outside the gene matches: 4. The CDR3 covers 14 residues. Germline assignment: CDR1 LNHNV and CDR2 YYDKDF (reference sequence). CDR3 protein: CATSAGQGDEKLFF. In DNA, the CDR3 is TGTGCCACCAGCGCGGGACAGGGGGACGAAAAACTGTTTTTT.

This clonotype was detected once. The V gene is TRBV30, the J gene TRBJ1-2, with D possibly being TRBD1 (6 bases). CDR1 and CDR2 (germline): GTSNPN, SVGIG (reference sequence). Trimming pared 4 bases from V and 2 bases from J, leaving 8 bases between. The CDR3 covers 12 residues. DNA for the CDR3: TGTGCCTGGAAGGGACAAAACTATGGCTACACCTTC. Amino acids: CAWKGQNYGYTF.

Ten or more counts support this clonotype. This CDR3 is CASSYQGNTEAFF. The DNA for the CDR3 is TGTGCCAGCAGTTACCAGGGGAACACTGAAGCTTTCTTT. The chain employs TRBV6-5 and TRBJ1-1; possibly TRBD1 for D (5 bases). The germline V gene encodes CDR1 MNHEY and CDR2 SVGAGI. V was trimmed by 2 bases and J by 1 base, leaving 5 bases between them. This CDR3 has 13 amino acids.

The table lists this clonotype with a few counts. This chain uses TRBV29-1 with TRBJ1-1; 11 bases align to TRBD1. The CDR3 extends over 13 amino acids. With V trimmed by 6 bases and J by 3 bases, 3 bases remained unmatched. Germline V gives CDR1 SQVTM, CDR2 ANQGSEA. In DNA form, the CDR3 reads TGCAGCGTCCCGGACAGGGGGCACACTGAAGCTTTCTTT. Translating it yields CSVPDRGHTEAFF.

Concerning this clonotype: The junction departs from the called germline gene at one end, perhaps through a read error. The V gene is TRBV7-8, the J gene TRBJ1-6; perhaps TRBD1 as D (6 bases). The CDR3 covers 14 residues. The V gene's germline CDR1 is SGHVS and CDR2 FQNEAQ. CDR3 residues: CASSLARGRAPLHF. The CDR3 DNA sequence: TGTGCCAGCAGTTTAGCCAGGGGACGGGCACCCCTCCACTTT.

This clonotype appeared a single time. An end of the junction differs from the germline gene, which may be a read error. V and J are TRBV9 and TRBJ1-1; the match to TRBD1 covers 9 bases. The germline V gene encodes CDR1 SGDLS and CDR2 YYNGEE. CDR3 length equals 16 residues. For the CDR3, the DNA is TGTGCCGGCAGCGTAGGGGACAGGGAACGCGGCACTGAAGCTTTCTTT. It specifies CAGSVGDRERGTEAFF. Using reference TRBV9 and TRBJ1-1 for the parts outside the CDR3, the full variable domain is DSGVTQTPKHLITATGQRVTLRCSPRSGDLSVYWYQQSLDQGLQFLIQYYNGEERAKGNILERFSAQQFPDLHSELNLSSLELGDSALYFCAGSVGDRERGTEAFFGQGTRLTVV.

The gene calls are TRBV4-1 and TRBJ1-4; D uncertain. This CDR3 region has 16 residues. CDR1 and CDR2 (germline): MGHRA, YSYEKL. Trimming left V 1 base short and J 1 base short, with 10 bases between. The CDR3 bases are TGCGCCAGCAGCCAAGTCACCGGAGGAACTAATGAAAAACTGTTTTTT. Protein: CASSQVTGGTNEKLFF.

This clonotype showed up many times. V gene TRBV7-9 combines with J gene TRBJ1-1; D call uncertain. The V gene lost 3 bases and the J gene lost 1 base, with 9 bases spanning the gap. The CDR3 is made up of 14 amino acids. Germline loops: CDR1 SEHNR, CDR2 FQNEAQ (reference sequence). The CDR3 protein is CASSFASANTEAFF. Here the CDR3 DNA reads TGTGCCAGCAGCTTTGCCTCTGCGAACACTGAAGCTTTCTTT.

This clonotype has at least ten counts. The rearrangement uses TRBV14 and TRBJ1-3; possibly TRBD1 for D (6 bases). Trimming removed 0 bases at V and 0 bases at J, with 12 bases between. The CDR3 spans 17 residues. Germline assignment: CDR1 SGHDN and CDR2 FVKESK. The CDR3 nucleotides read TGTGCCAGCAGCCAAGATTCGACAGGTAGCTCTGGAAACACCATATATTTT. It is translated as CASSQDSTGSSGNTIYF.

The chain joins TRBV14 to TRBJ2-7; 9 bases line up with TRBD1. The DNA end is more similar to TRBJ2-1, so the J call may be wrong. This CDR3 has 14 amino acids. CDR1 is SGHDN, CDR2 FVKESK, per germline. Here the CDR3 reads CASSVQGAYNEQFF. The CDR3, as DNA: TGTGCCAGCAGTGTACAGGGGGCTTACAATGAGCAGTTCTTC.

This clonotype was seen only a few times. The chain recombines TRBV5-8 with TRBJ2-3; unclear D gene. Germline V gene lookup returns CDR1 SGHTS and CDR2 YDEGEE. This CDR3 comprises 13 residues. V was pared by 4 bases and J by 2 bases, with 8 bases between. The CDR3 here is CASSPEPTDTQYF. DNA for the CDR3: TGTGCCAGCAGCCCAGAACCCACAGATACGCAGTATTTT.

To note about this clonotype: One base away lies a much larger clone, so this may be a sequencing read error. The missing conserved phenylalanine or tryptophan at the end of this CDR3 makes a read error likely. This chain connects TRBV5-1 to TRBJ1-1, with D perhaps matching TRBD1 (6 bases). In germline, CDR1 is SGHRS, CDR2 YFSETQ. V was trimmed by 0 bases and J by 5 bases, leaving 11 bases between them. The CDR3 spans 14 residues. CDR3 in DNA: TGCGCCAGCAGCTTGGCAGGGGAGAGAACTGAAGCTTTCCTT. This encodes CASSLAGERTEAFL.

Many counts were recorded for this clonotype. The chain recombines TRBV12-3 or TRBV12-4 with TRBJ1-1, with D hard to call. This CDR3 region has 11 residues. The ends were cut back, 4 bases at V and 7 bases at J, with 7 bases in the middle. CDR3 in amino acids: CASSSVLEAFF. CDR3 bases: TGTGCCAGCAGTTCCGTCCTTGAAGCTTTCTTT.

In its sample, this clonotype was seen many times. The chain is built from TRBV2 and TRBJ2-5, with unresolved D. Trimming removed 8 bases from V and 1 base from J, with 11 bases in between. The CDR3 runs to 13 residues. CDR1 is SNHLY, CDR2 FYNNEI, per germline. CDR3 sequence: CASGREFQETQYF. The CDR3 nucleotides read TGTGCCAGCGGCCGTGAGTTCCAAGAGACCCAGTACTTC.

This chain joins TRBV7-9 and TRBJ2-3, with 9 bases fitting TRBD1. Germline V lookup: CDR1 SEHNR, CDR2 FQNEAQ (reference sequence). V lost 2 bases, J lost 2 bases, and 5 bases stayed unmatched. The CDR3 loop spans 16 amino acids. The CDR3 DNA follows: TGTGCCAGCAGCTTACGCCCACAGGGGGCCACAGATACGCAGTATTTT. Translation: CASSLRPQGATDTQYF.

This clonotype was detected once. The chain links TRBV25-1 to TRBJ1-1; possibly TRBD1 for D (5 bases). Trimming cost V 5 bases and J 7 bases, with 20 bases left between them. There are 15 residues in the CDR3. The germline CDR1 and CDR2 sequences are MGHDK and SYGVNS. CDR3 amino acids: CASSPHSTLDNEAFF. In DNA form, the CDR3 reads TGTGCCAGCAGTCCACACTCAACCTTGGACAATGAAGCTTTCTTT.

This clonotype was detected only a few times. The chain uses TRBV5-5 and TRBJ1-5; 8 bases map to TRBD1. Germline V gene sequence: CDR1 SGHKS, CDR2 YYEKEE (reference sequence). CDR3 size: 16 residues. After removal of 1 base from V and 6 bases from J, the junction contained 9 bases not matched to a gene. In DNA, the CDR3 is TGTGCCAGCAGCTTGAGGGCAGGGGGCTCGGTTCAGCCCCAGCATTTT. Amino acids: CASSLRAGGSVQPQHF.